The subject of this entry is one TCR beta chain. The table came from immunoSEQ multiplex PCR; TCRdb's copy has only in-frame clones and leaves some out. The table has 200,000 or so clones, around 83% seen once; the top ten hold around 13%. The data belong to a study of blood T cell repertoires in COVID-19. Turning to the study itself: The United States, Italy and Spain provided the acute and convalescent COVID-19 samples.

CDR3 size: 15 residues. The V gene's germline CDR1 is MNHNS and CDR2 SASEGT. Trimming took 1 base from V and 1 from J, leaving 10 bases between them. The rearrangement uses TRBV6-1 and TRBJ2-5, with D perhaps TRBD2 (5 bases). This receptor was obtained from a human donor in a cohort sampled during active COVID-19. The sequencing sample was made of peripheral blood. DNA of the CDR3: TGTGCCAGCAGTGAAGTGGCTAGCTCCCAAGAGACCCAGTACTTC. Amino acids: CASSEVASSQETQYF.